This entry is about one TCR beta chain. This sample stems from a study of shared clonotypes between healthy human individuals. Germline V gene data show CDR1 as SGHVS and CDR2 as FNYEAQ. The CDR3 extends over 16 amino acids. Trimming took 8 bases from V and 2 from J; bases not matched to a gene: 10. Clones were sequenced by immunoSEQ multiplex PCR, and TCRdb holds only the in-frame ones, with some missing. The sample carries under 150,000 clones, more than 65% recorded once. The sequence derives from a woman aged 25 to 45 in good health. Material: memory CD8+ T cells sorted from blood. Documented subset: CD45RO+ cells pooled with CCR7-negative TemRA cells. V is TRBV7-6 and J is TRBJ2-7, with 12 bases identical to TRBD2. The CDR3 here is CASGLHPSGRAYEQYF. The CDR3 DNA sequence: TGTGCCAGCGGATTGCACCCTAGCGGGAGGGCCTACGAGCAGTACTTC.